This entry lists 17 T cell receptor beta chains sequenced from one sample in a study of tissue T cells after allogeneic stem cell transplantation. Profiling relied on immunoSEQ multiplex PCR, and the TCRdb table lists in-frame clones only, not all of them. The sample records 1,800 or so clones, roughly three fifths being singletons. Time point specified: mouse harvest day 7 after allogeneic transplant. The graft held 10^6 splenic CD5+ T cells and 10^7 T-cell-depleted bone marrow cells. The source material was liver tissue. These receptor sequences come from a female BALB/c mouse given C57BL/6 T cells with graft-versus-host disease after an allogeneic hematopoietic cell transplant.

The sample holds a few counts of this clone. Genes and germline come from the mouse. The read stops 1 residue short of the end of the CDR3; the missing end is completed from the germline J gene. The chain recombines TRBV16 with TRBJ2-5, with 9 bases fitting TRBD1. The CDR3 has 13 residues. V shed 6 bases, J shed 4 bases, and the junction held 2 bases outside the gene matches. Germline assignment: CDR1 SGHSA and CDR2 FRNQAP. This chain's CDR3 is CASSRDREDTQYF. The sequenced CDR3 bases are TGTGCAAGCAGTCGGGACAGGGAAGACACCCAGTAC.

A remark on this clone: Gene and germline names: mouse. The read terminates 1 residue before the CDR3 end, so the remaining end is supplied by the germline J gene. The V and J genes are TRBV2 and TRBJ2-3; TRBD2 agrees at 9 bases. Unmatched junction bases numbered 7, after V lost 0 bases and J lost 0 bases. CDR1 is LGHNA, CDR2 YSYQKL, per germline. CDR3 length: 18 amino acids. Partial CDR3 DNA: TGTGCCAGCAGCCAAGATTACACTGGGGGGTCTAGTGCAGAAACGCTGTAT. Protein: CASSQDYTGGSSAETLY. The whole CDR3 sequence is CASSQDYTGGSSAETLYF.

This clone occurred once. The germline and genes are mouse ones. The DNA ends 1 residue before the CDR3 does, and the rest of the CDR3 is filled in from the germline J gene. The V and J genes are TRBV5 and TRBJ2-5, with D uncertain. This CDR3 has 14 amino acids. Germline V lookup: CDR1 LGHNA, CDR2 YNLKQL (reference sequence). V shed 4 bases and J shed 1 base, with 9 bases lying between them. The sequenced part of the CDR3 DNA is TGTGCCAGCAGCCCTCGACAATACCAAGACACCCAGTAC. Protein product: CASSPRQYQDTQY. The CDR3, in full, reads CASSPRQYQDTQYF.

With respect to this clone: All gene names here are mouse names. The CDR3 end falls 1 residue outside the read, so it is completed with the germline J gene. V is TRBV4 and J is TRBJ2-4, with D perhaps matching TRBD2 (6 bases). The germline V gene encodes CDR1 LGHDT and CDR2 YNNKQL (reference sequence). CDR3 length equals 12 residues. Trimming pared 5 bases from V and 7 bases from J, leaving 10 bases between. The CDR3 sequence: CASSLRGDTLYF. The part of the CDR3 DNA that was read is TGTGCCAGCAGCCTCCGGGGGGACACCTTGTAC.

This clone was observed a few times. The listed genes are named as in mouse. The read terminates 1 residue before the CDR3 end, so the remaining end is supplied by the germline J gene. The chain combines TRBV12-1 with TRBJ2-7; D ambiguous. CDR1 SGHSN and CDR2 HYEKVE come from the germline V gene. The CDR3 loop spans 12 amino acids. V gave up 2 bases and J gave up 4 bases, with 8 bases separating them. The CDR3 sequence: CASSPDIYEQYF. The DNA read from the CDR3 is TGTGCCAGCTCTCCAGACATTTATGAACAGTAC.

In the case of this clone: At one end, the junction sequence differs from germline, possibly due to a read error. Gene names follow the mouse nomenclature. Read sequence stops 1 residue before the CDR3 end, and the germline J gene provides the missing end. V usage is TRBV19 and J usage is TRBJ2-7; 7 bases fit TRBD2. The CDR3 totals 14 residues. Germline lookup yields CDR1 FNHDT and CDR2 SITEND (reference sequence). The CDR3 region is CATSTGLPVYEQYF. Incomplete CDR3 DNA: TGTGCCACCAGTACGGGACTGCCGGTATATGAACAGTAC.

Note on this clone: The germline and genes are mouse ones. With the read ending 1 residue before the CDR3 end, the germline J gene is used to fill in that end. The sample has other DNA sequences that encode this CDR3 too. V is TRBV13-1 and J is TRBJ2-1; 10 bases line up with TRBD2. CDR1 and CDR2 from the germline V gene are NSHNY and SYGAGN. Unmatched junction bases numbered 10, after V lost 0 bases and J lost 7 bases. The CDR3 length is 17 residues. The DNA read from the CDR3 is TGTGCCAGCAGTGATGCAGGCCTGGGGGGGCGAGGAGCTGAGCAGTTC. Protein product: CASSDAGLGGRGAEQF. The CDR3 in its entirety is CASSDAGLGGRGAEQFF.

As concerns this clone: Germline and genes here are mouse. The CDR3 end falls 1 residue outside the read, so it is completed with the germline J gene. The V gene is TRBV16, the J gene TRBJ2-4, with 7 bases that match TRBD1. Germline trimming cut 4 bases from V and 0 bases from J; bases unmatched to any gene: 1. The CDR3 has 14 amino acids. CDR1 is SGHSA, CDR2 FRNQAP, per germline. The CDR3: CASSSQGSQNTLYF. CDR3 DNA, as far as it was read: TGTGCAAGCAGCTCACAGGGGAGTCAAAACACCTTGTAC.

Concerning this clone: Gene names and germline match the mouse. The read gets to within 1 residue of the CDR3 end, and the germline J gene fills in the rest. The V call is TRBV3, the J call TRBJ2-5; no definite D call. The CDR3 extends over 14 amino acids. V lost 1 base and J lost 0, with 5 bases in between. Germline V gene lookup returns CDR1 SNHLY and CDR2 FYNGKV (reference sequence). CDR3 region: CASSLGVNQDTQYF. Partial CDR3 DNA: TGTGCCAGCAGCTTAGGGGTTAACCAAGACACCCAGTAC.

Remarks on this clone: The genes and germline here are from mouse. The CDR3: CASSQGQGGTQYF. The DNA read from the CDR3 is TGTGCCAGCTCCCAGGGACAGGGGGGCACCCAGTAC. The chain uses TRBV12-1 and TRBJ2-5, with 11 bases identical to TRBD1. The read gets to within 1 residue of the CDR3 end, and the germline J gene fills in the rest. The CDR3 is 13 amino acids. Looked up from germline, CDR1 is SGHSN and CDR2 is HYEKVE. V shed 4 bases, J shed 8 bases, and the junction held 4 bases outside the gene matches. Full variable domain (rest looked up from reference TRBV12-1 and TRBJ2-5): DSGVVQSPRHIIKEKGGRSVLTCIPISGHSNVVWYQQTLGKELKFLIQHYEKVERDKGFLPSRFSVQQFDDYHSEMNMSALELEDSAMYFCASSQGQGGTQYFGPGTRLLVL.

Regarding this clone: Germline and genes here are mouse. The read stops 1 residue short of the end of the CDR3; the missing end is completed from the germline J gene. The chain has TRBV13-2 and TRBJ2-4; 10 nucleotides match TRBD2. Trimming cost V 0 bases and J 6 bases; bases outside gene matches: 1. Germline lookup yields CDR1 NNHNN and CDR2 SYGAGS (reference sequence). CDR3 length: 14 amino acids. The covered CDR3 bases are TGTGCCAGCGGTGATGCGGGACTGGGGAACACCTTGTAC. Its protein is CASGDAGLGNTLY. The whole CDR3 protein is CASGDAGLGNTLYF.

As concerns this clone: Each gene name is a mouse one. From the germline J gene comes the end of the CDR3, since the read stops 1 residue before it. The chain recombines TRBV13-3 with TRBJ2-3; TRBD1 aligns across 12 bases. The CDR3 runs to 17 residues. The trim removed 5 bases at V and 2 bases at J, leaving 9 bases unmatched. Germline assignment: CDR1 NNHDY and CDR2 SYVADS. The sequenced part of the CDR3 DNA is TGTGCCAGCAGCCCTACCGGGACAGGGGGCTATGCAGAAACGCTGTAT. Its translation: CASSPTGTGGYAETLY. The CDR3 as a whole reads CASSPTGTGGYAETLYF.

The sample holds a few counts of this clone. The genes are named according to mouse. The DNA ends 1 residue before the CDR3 does, and the rest of the CDR3 is filled in from the germline J gene. The V and J genes are TRBV29 and TRBJ2-7; D ambiguous. CDR1 and CDR2 (germline): MSHET, SYDVDS. CDR3 size: 12 residues. Deletions cut 7 bases from V and 3 bases from J, with 10 bases between. The CDR3 loop is CASTPQFYEQYF. CDR3 DNA (partial): TGTGCTAGCACCCCACAATTCTATGAACAGTAC.

As regards this clone: Each gene name is a mouse one. The CDR3 end lies 1 residue beyond the end of the read and is filled in from the germline J gene. The chain is built from TRBV13-2 and TRBJ1-6; perhaps TRBD1 as D (5 bases). TRBJ1-6 is given ORF status, its function remaining uncertain. The CDR3 consists of 14 residues. The germline V gene has CDR1 NNHNN and CDR2 SYGAGS (reference sequence). Deletions cut 3 bases from V and 7 bases from J, with 11 bases between. CDR3 amino acids: CASGGLRGNSPLYF. The CDR3 bases that were read are TGTGCCAGCGGTGGGCTGAGGGGAAATTCGCCCCTCTAC.

This clone was picked up one time. Here the gene names and germline are mouse. The read falls 1 residue short of the CDR3 end, and the missing part is taken from the germline J gene. V is TRBV19 and J is TRBJ1-1, with 9 positions matching TRBD1. V shed 3 bases and J 4 bases; nucleotides not matched to a gene: 1. The CDR3 totals 13 residues. Germline V gives CDR1 FNHDT, CDR2 SITEND (reference sequence). The sequenced CDR3 bases are TGTGCCAGCAGTAGACAGGGGGTCACAGAAGTCTTC. Its translation: CASSRQGVTEVF. The CDR3, in full, reads CASSRQGVTEVFF. Filled out from reference TRBV19 and TRBJ1-1, the complete variable domain reads GGIITQTPKFLIGQEGQKLTLKCQQNFNHDTMYWYRQDSGKGLRLIYYSITENDLQKGDLSEGYDASREKKSSFSLTVTSAQKNEMAVFLCASSRQGVTEVFFGKGTRLTVV.

Turning to this clone: The gene names given are mouse names. The sequenced fragment ends 1 residue before the CDR3 boundary, so the rest is inferred from the germline J gene. V and J are TRBV4 and TRBJ2-7, with 12 bases matching TRBD1. Looked up from germline, CDR1 is LGHDT and CDR2 is YNNKQL (reference sequence). The CDR3 has 14 residues. Losses at the gene ends were 5 bases for V and 7 bases for J; bases not matched to a gene: 6. Partial CDR3 DNA: TGTGCCAGCAGCCGAGGGACAGGGGGCTGGGAACAGTAC. Its translation: CASSRGTGGWEQY. The entire CDR3 is CASSRGTGGWEQYF.

Worth noting for this clone: Mouse names are used for the genes. Read data end 1 residue before the CDR3 end; the end is taken from the germline J gene. The chain employs TRBV16 and TRBJ1-6; D unclear. TRBJ1-6 is recorded as an ORF, its role being uncertain. CDR1 is SGHSA, CDR2 FRNQAP, per germline. The CDR3 has 15 amino acids. Trimming left V 4 bases short and J 0 bases short, with 7 bases between. The CDR3 loop reads CASSSTISYNSPLYF. The sequenced CDR3 bases are TGTGCAAGCAGCTCGACAATTTCCTATAATTCGCCCCTCTAC.